One sample yielded the 15 T cell receptor beta chains listed below, sequenced in a study of Graves' ophthalmopathy and Graves' hyperthyroidism. RNA served as the template for amplifying TCR beta CDR3 regions. Amplification began with first-round RT-PCR using HTBI primers, then second-round multiplex PCR was performed. MiXCR, applied by TCRdb to the multiplex PCR reads, yields one record per CDR3 protein. The data contain 300,000 to 450,000 distinct CDR3 sequences, 15% to 20% of them singletons. Material for sequencing was peripheral blood. Receptors were obtained from an adult woman with stable Graves' hyperthyroidism.

This clonotype was observed a few times. The chain employs TRBV5-4 and TRBJ1-5; the match to TRBD1 covers 9 bases. The CDR3 consists of 20 residues. Germline assignment: CDR1 SGHNT and CDR2 YYREEE (reference sequence). With V trimmed by 1 base and J by 2 bases, 16 bases remained unmatched. DNA of the CDR3: TGTGCCAGCAGCTTGACCGGCCCGGGGGACAGGGTGACGGGCAATCAGCCCCAGCATTTT. Residues: CASSLTGPGDRVTGNQPQHF.

Ten or more counts support this clonotype. The V and J genes are TRBV29-1 and TRBJ2-7, with TRBD1 matching 7 bases. V shed 6 bases and J 6 bases; nucleotides not matched to a gene: 11. CDR1 and CDR2 (germline): SQVTM, ANQGSEA. The CDR3 is made up of 13 amino acids. In DNA form, the CDR3 reads TGCAGCGTCGTCCCGGGACAGAAAAGCGAGCAGTACTTC. It specifies CSVVPGQKSEQYF.

In this sample, this clonotype turned up many times. The V and J genes are TRBV2 and TRBJ1-5, with D tentatively TRBD1 (5 bases). The CDR3 has 16 residues. Germline lookup yields CDR1 SNHLY and CDR2 FYNNEI. V lost 6 bases and J 0 bases, leaving 15 bases between the germline ends. In DNA, the CDR3 is TGTGCCAGCAGAGGGGTTCGGGACCCTAGCAATCAGCCCCAGCATTTT. Amino acid sequence: CASRGVRDPSNQPQHF.

This clonotype was seen at least ten times. The chain uses TRBV12-3 or TRBV12-4 and TRBJ2-2, with 11 bases that match TRBD2. This CDR3 is 16 amino acids long. Unmatched junction bases numbered 6, after V lost 6 bases and J lost 3 bases. This CDR3 reads CASSKGTSGYTGELFF. The CDR3 DNA is TGTGCCAGCAGCAAGGGGACTAGCGGTTACACCGGGGAGCTGTTTTTT.

The sample holds many counts of this clonotype. The V and J genes are TRBV5-1 and TRBJ2-2; D might be TRBD2 (6 bases). The germline gives CDR1 SGHRS, CDR2 YFSETQ. The CDR3 contains 15 residues. V lost 2 bases to trimming and J lost 2 bases, with 10 bases between them. This CDR3 reads CASSLGGTNTGELFF. CDR3 nucleotide sequence: TGCGCCAGCAGCTTAGGTGGGACTAACACCGGGGAGCTGTTTTTT.

This clonotype occurred many times. This chain uses TRBV15 with TRBJ2-7, with 8 nucleotides matching TRBD1. The CDR3 contains 14 residues. The V and J ends lost 5 bases and 0 bases, in that order; junction bases with no gene match: 3. Germline CDR1 reads LNHNV; CDR2 reads YYDKDF (reference sequence). The CDR3 sequence: CATSPTGDSYEQYF. The CDR3 nucleotides are TGTGCCACCAGCCCGACAGGGGACTCCTACGAGCAGTACTTC.

At least ten counts were recorded for this clonotype. The V call is TRBV19, the J call TRBJ2-7; TRBD2 matches 14 bases. Unmatched junction bases numbered 8, after V lost 4 bases and J lost 3 bases. In germline, CDR1 is LNHDA, CDR2 SQIVND (reference sequence). The CDR3 sequence is 17 residues long. CDR3 sequence reads: CASSTGWTSGRIYEQYF. CDR3 bases: TGTGCCAGTAGTACGGGGTGGACTAGCGGGAGGATCTACGAGCAGTACTTC.

The chain combines TRBV6-1 with TRBJ2-7, with D possibly called TRBD1 or TRBD2 (5 bases each). The CDR3 is 13 amino acids. CDR1 MNHNS and CDR2 SASEGT come from the germline V gene. CDR3 DNA: TGTGCCAGCAGGGGACCTGCTGCCTACGAGCAGTGCGTC. This gives the protein CASRGPAAYEQCV.

The chain uses TRBV28 and TRBJ2-7; 8 nucleotides match TRBD2. The CDR3 sequence is 14 residues long. CDR1 and CDR2 (germline): MDHEN, SYDVKM. V trimming: 3 bases; J trimming: 4 bases; junction bases outside the gene matches: 5. The CDR3 here is CASSFGGLGYEQYF. CDR3 DNA: TGTGCCAGCAGTTTTGGGGGACTAGGGTACGAGCAGTACTTC.

The sample holds one count of this clonotype. This could be a read error, since a much larger clone is one nucleotide away. The chain joins TRBV11-2 to TRBJ1-5; D unclear. CDR3 length: 19 residues. From germline, CDR1 is SGHAT and CDR2 FQNNGV. Here the CDR3 DNA reads TGTACCAGCAGCCATCATCGGGAGGGTGGGGAAGGCAGCAATCAGCCCCAGCATTTT. Protein: CTSSHHREGGEGSNQPQHF.

This clonotype was counted ten times or more. The rearrangement joins TRBV10-1 to TRBJ1-1, with a weak D call TRBD1 (6 bases). The CDR3 runs 15 residues. Trimming cost V 0 bases and J 0 bases, with 8 bases left between them. Germline lookup yields CDR1 WNHNN and CDR2 SYGVQD (reference sequence). The CDR3 DNA sequence: TGCGCCAGCAGTGAGTCGGGGGACATGAACACTGAAGCTTTCTTT. Its protein product is CASSESGDMNTEAFF.

There are many counts of this clonotype. V gene TRBV11-3 combines with J gene TRBJ2-2, with unresolved D. Germline-derived CDR1 and CDR2 are SGHNT and YENEEA. The ends were cut back, 6 bases at V and 1 base at J, with 9 bases in the middle. The CDR3 is 14 residues long. The CDR3 DNA sequence: TGTGCCAGCAGGAAGGACGGGAACACCGGGGAGCTGTTTTTT. It specifies CASRKDGNTGELFF.

This clonotype showed up many times. This chain uses TRBV18 with TRBJ1-1; TRBD1 agrees at 9 bases. Germline assignment: CDR1 KGHSH and CDR2 LQKENI. The CDR3 runs 16 residues. V was clipped by 1 base and J by 5 bases; unmatched bases: 8. CDR3 nucleotide sequence: TGTGCCAGCTCACCACGAATCGGACAGGGGCGGACTGAAGCTTTCTTT. This codes for CASSPRIGQGRTEAFF.

This clonotype has at least ten counts. The chain carries TRBV15 and TRBJ1-2, with TRBD1 matching over 10 bases. Germline lookup yields CDR1 LNHNV and CDR2 YYDKDF (reference sequence). V was clipped by 2 bases and J by 8 bases; unmatched bases: 5. The CDR3 consists of 14 residues. The CDR3, as DNA: TGTGCCACCAGCAGACCTGGGACAGGGGCCGGCTACACCTTC. Its protein product is CATSRPGTGAGYTF.

The chain employs TRBV28 and TRBJ2-5; 10 positions agree with TRBD1. This CDR3 contains 14 residues. Trimming removed 4 bases from V and 10 bases from J; junction bases left unmatched: 9. The germline CDR1 and CDR2 sequences are MDHEN and SYDVKM. CDR3: CASSWDRGTEGQYF. The CDR3 DNA reads as TGTGCCAGCAGTTGGGACAGGGGTACTGAGGGCCAGTACTTC.